One sample yielded the 26 T cell receptor beta chains listed below, sequenced in a study of metastatic and nonmetastatic thyroid tumors. Prior to thyroid surgery, none of the patients had received any treatment. TCRdb ran MiXCR on the PCR reads. The sample shows 15,000 or so clones, about a quarter of them seen only once. Sample: tumor tissue. The receptor source for this set is a female donor with papillary thyroid cancer or a benign thyroid nodule (not recorded which). Some clones in this sample may be carry-over from other donors' samples.

This clone showed up many times. J is TRBJ2-7 and V is TRBV3-1, with TRBD1 matching over 7 bases. This CDR3 comprises 16 residues. Germline CDR1 is LGHDT and CDR2 is YNNKEL (reference sequence). After removal of 1 base from V and 5 bases from J, the junction contained 11 bases not matched to a gene. The CDR3 DNA follows: TGTGCCAGCAGCCAAGGAGAAGAGACAGGGTGGAACGAGCAGTACTTC. It translates to CASSQGEETGWNEQYF.

Many counts were recorded for this clone. Additional DNA sequences in this sample encode the identical CDR3. V is TRBV11-2 and J is TRBJ1-1; D gene uncertain. With 2 bases removed from V and 1 base from J, the gap between germline ends came to 5 bases. Germline V gene data show CDR1 as SGHAT and CDR2 as FQNNGV. The CDR3 loop spans 13 amino acids. The CDR3 region is CASSLRGNTEAFF. CDR3 DNA sequence: TGTGCCAGCAGCTTACGAGGGAACACTGAAGCTTTCTTT.

This clone showed up many times. This chain uses TRBV15 with TRBJ2-1; tentative D call: TRBD1 (6 bases). The CDR3 sequence is 15 residues long. Germline V gene data show CDR1 as LNHNV and CDR2 as YYDKDF (reference sequence). Trimming took 1 base from V and 6 from J, leaving 13 bases between them. CDR3 nucleotides: TGTGCCACCAGCAGAGTAACAGGGTGGAGCAATGAGCAGTTCTTC. It codes for CATSRVTGWSNEQFF.

This rearrangement joins TRBV7-2 to TRBJ2-3, with D hard to call. Between the trimmed V and J ends, which lost 2 bases and 2 bases, there was a span of 8 bases. The germline V gene has CDR1 SGHTA and CDR2 FQGNSA. The CDR3 is 14 amino acids. The CDR3 coding sequence is TGTGCCAGCAGCTTAAGAATGCTCACAGATACGCAGTATTTT. Protein: CASSLRMLTDTQYF.

This sequence joins TRBV5-6 and TRBJ2-1; D is unclear. The germline CDR1 and CDR2 sequences are SGHDT and YYEEEE. V was pared by 4 bases and J by 6 bases, with 17 bases between. This CDR3 is 15 amino acids long. CDR3 nucleotide sequence: TGTGCCAGCAGCAAGGGAAACCCGCTTGGCAATGAGCAGTTCTTC. Encoded protein: CASSKGNPLGNEQFF.

This clone was observed at least ten times. The chain is built from TRBV18 and TRBJ1-1; D uncertain. V was clipped by 0 bases and J by 0 bases, with 11 bases between them. Germline values: CDR1 KGHSH, CDR2 LQKENI. The CDR3 has 16 residues. The CDR3 loop reads CASSPPRTALNTEAFF. CDR3 coding DNA: TGTGCCAGCTCACCACCGCGGACGGCGTTGAACACTGAAGCTTTCTTT.

The sample holds a few counts of this clone. The chain joins TRBV28 to TRBJ1-1, with a weak D call TRBD1 (5 bases). Germline V gene sequence: CDR1 MDHEN, CDR2 SYDVKM. Trimming removed 2 bases at V and 3 bases at J, with 7 bases between. The CDR3 totals 13 residues. The CDR3 sequence: CASSLVQDTEAFF. The CDR3 DNA reads TGTGCCAGCAGTTTAGTACAGGACACTGAAGCTTTCTTT. The full variable domain, rest sourced from reference TRBV28 and TRBJ1-1, is DVKVTQSSRYLVKRTGEKVFLECVQDMDHENMFWYRQDPGLGLRLIYFSYDVKMKEKGDIPEGYSVSREKKERFSLILESASTNQTSMYLCASSLVQDTEAFFGQGTRLTVV.

This rearrangement joins TRBV2 to TRBJ1-1, with D hard to call. Germline values: CDR1 SNHLY, CDR2 FYNNEI. V lost 7 bases to trimming and J lost 2 bases, with 11 bases between them. There are 13 residues in the CDR3. CDR3 sequence: CASMAEHNTEAFF. Written as DNA, the CDR3 is TGTGCCAGCATGGCGGAACACAACACTGAAGCTTTCTTT.

The chain uses TRBV7-8 and TRBJ2-1, with D unresolved. Germline values: CDR1 SGHVS, CDR2 FQNEAQ. Trimming pared 6 bases from V and 3 bases from J, leaving 12 bases between. The CDR3 contains 14 residues. The CDR3, as DNA: TGTGCCAGCAGTAACGCCCCGTTCTACAATGAGCAGTTCTTC. This encodes CASSNAPFYNEQFF.

This clone was counted many times. This rearrangement joins TRBV7-6 to TRBJ2-4; 11 bases align to TRBD2. Germline values: CDR1 SGHVS, CDR2 FNYEAQ. J lost 3 bases, V lost 5 bases, and 15 bases had no gene match. The CDR3 sequence is 19 residues long. CDR3 loop: CASSPVGLAEALFKNIQYF. Written as DNA, the CDR3 is TGTGCCAGCAGCCCAGTGGGACTAGCGGAGGCCCTCTTCAAAAACATTCAGTACTTC.

This clone was counted ten times or more. The rearrangement uses TRBV12-3 or TRBV12-4 and TRBJ1-2; unclear D gene. This CDR3 comprises 14 residues. Trimming pared 3 bases from V and 5 bases from J, leaving 13 bases between. This chain's CDR3 is CASSFAGLGYGYTF. CDR3 nucleotides: TGTGCCAGCAGTTTTGCAGGTCTGGGATATGGCTACACCTTC.

The chain joins TRBV12-3 or TRBV12-4 to TRBJ2-7, with D uncertain. This CDR3 has 14 residues. The V gene lost 0 bases and the J gene lost 6 bases, with 12 bases spanning the gap. CDR3 region: CASSLAWGWREQYF. The CDR3 nucleotides read TGTGCCAGCAGTTTAGCGTGGGGTTGGCGCGAGCAGTACTTC.

This clone is medium-sized in the sample. The chain uses TRBV6-1 and TRBJ2-3; 8 bases are shared with TRBD2. Germline CDR1 and CDR2: MNHNS and SASEGT. CDR3 length equals 15 residues. V shed 5 bases and J 4 bases; nucleotides not matched to a gene: 8. CDR3 nucleotides: TGTGCCAGCAGTCCTCGAGCGGGGGTCCCAGATACGCAGTATTTT. Protein sequence: CASSPRAGVPDTQYF.

The chain joins TRBV29-1 to TRBJ1-2; a weak D match, TRBD1 (6 bases). CDR3 length: 14 residues. The V and J ends lost 0 bases and 5 bases respectively, with 13 bases between them. From germline, CDR1 is SQVTM and CDR2 ANQGSEA. The CDR3 reads CSVEDLGGPYGYTF. CDR3 coding DNA: TGCAGCGTTGAAGATTTAGGGGGGCCATATGGCTACACCTTC.

V gene TRBV5-1 combines with J gene TRBJ2-5, with a tentative D call TRBD1 (7 bases). CDR3 length: 15 residues. V was pared by 1 base and J by 1 base, with 11 bases between. The germline CDR1 and CDR2 sequences are SGHRS and YFSETQ. CDR3 DNA: TGCGCCAGCAGCTTGTCAGGGGGGATCCAAGAGACCCAGTACTTC. Translated: CASSLSGGIQETQYF.

This clone was seen a few times. The V call is TRBV6-5, the J call TRBJ1-2, with 10 bases matching TRBD1. CDR1 and CDR2 (germline): MNHEY, SVGAGI. V lost 0 bases to trimming and J lost 8 bases; unmatched junction nucleotides: 6. This CDR3 has 15 amino acids. This CDR3 reads CASSYSIRTGGGYTF. CDR3 DNA: TGTGCCAGCAGTTACTCGATCAGGACAGGGGGAGGCTACACCTTC.

This clone was counted at least ten times. A much larger clone differs from this one at a single base, so this may be a read error. The chain joins TRBV6-1 to TRBJ1-5, with 9 bases fitting TRBD1. The CDR3 runs 15 residues. The germline CDR1 and CDR2 sequences are MNHNS and SASEGT. Trimming took 7 bases from V and 1 from J; bases not matched to a gene: 5. CDR3 nucleotide sequence: TGTGCCAGCATCCCCGGGACAGGGAGCAATCAGCCCCAGCATTTT. Translation gives CASIPGTGSNQPQHF.

The V call is TRBV20-1, the J call TRBJ1-5; TRBD1 agrees at 8 bases. Germline V gene sequence: CDR1 DFQATT, CDR2 SNEGSKA (reference sequence). The CDR3 contains 14 residues. J gave up 10 bases and V 5 bases, and 13 bases lay outside the gene matches. CDR3 region: CSAATGDPVEPQHF. In nucleotides, the CDR3 is TGCAGTGCTGCGACAGGGGACCCTGTAGAACCCCAGCATTTT.

This clone was found many times. The CDR3 is CATSRDRDSNTGELFF. The CDR3 DNA reads TGTGCCACCAGCAGAGATCGGGACAGCAACACCGGGGAGCTGTTTTTT. The J gene is TRBJ2-2, the V gene TRBV15, with 7 bases identical to TRBD1. There are 16 residues in the CDR3. The ends lost 0 bases at V and 2 bases at J; junction bases unmatched: 3. Germline loops: CDR1 LNHNV, CDR2 YYDKDF (reference sequence).

Many counts were recorded for this clone. In the same sample, other DNA sequences code for this CDR3. The chain joins TRBV29-1 to TRBJ1-1, with D unclear. CDR1 is SQVTM and CDR2 is ANQGSEA in the germline V gene. V was pared by 4 bases and J by 1 base, with 7 bases between. This CDR3 is built from 12 residues. The CDR3 sequence: CSVAPRNTEAFF. The CDR3, as DNA: TGCAGCGTTGCCCCGCGGAACACTGAAGCTTTCTTT.

Many counts were recorded for this clone. The V gene is TRBV27, the J gene TRBJ1-1, with a possible D match to TRBD1 (5 bases). Trimming removed 0 bases at V and 14 bases at J, with 16 bases between. The CDR3 has 13 residues. Germline lookup yields CDR1 MNHEY and CDR2 SMNVEV (reference sequence). Here the CDR3 DNA reads TGTGCCAGCAGTTTATCCAACGCGGCAGGGTCCTTCTTT. It encodes CASSLSNAAGSFF.

This clone was seen repeatedly, ten times or more. The chain joins TRBV20-1 to TRBJ1-3, with TRBD1 matching over 7 bases. Germline assignment: CDR1 DFQATT and CDR2 SNEGSKA (reference sequence). V dropped 6 bases and J dropped 0; count of bases not matched to a gene: 2. The CDR3 runs 13 residues. The CDR3 coding sequence is TGCAGTGCCTGGGACAGCTCTGGAAACACCATATATTTT. Protein product: CSAWDSSGNTIYF.

The rearrangement joins TRBV4-1 to TRBJ2-7; D assignment may be TRBD1 or TRBD2 (6 bases each). The CDR3 covers 15 residues. Trimming removed 3 bases from V and 3 bases from J, with 15 bases in between. Per germline, CDR1 MGHRA and CDR2 YSYEKL. The CDR3 bases are TGCGCCAGCAGCCAGCAGACGGGGGCCCACTACGAGCAGTACTTC. This translates into CASSQQTGAHYEQYF.

This clone was observed at least ten times. Here the CDR3 DNA reads TGTGCCAGCAGCTTAGGGGGCTTCGGCATTCAGTACTTC. Its translation: CASSLGGFGIQYF. This rearrangement joins TRBV11-3 to TRBJ2-4; possible D gene TRBD1, 5 bases. The length of the CDR3 is 13 residues. CDR1 is SGHNT and CDR2 is YENEEA in the germline V gene. Trimming cost V 1 base and J 9 bases, with 10 bases left between them.

The chain combines TRBV20-1 with TRBJ2-1, with 10 bases identical to TRBD2. The CDR3 is made up of 14 amino acids. Trimming took 6 bases from V and 5 from J; bases not matched to a gene: 7. Germline V CDR1 and CDR2: DFQATT, SNEGSKA (reference sequence). CDR3 sequence reads: CSAGTSDIHNEQFF. The CDR3 nucleotides read TGCAGTGCCGGGACTAGCGATATTCACAATGAGCAGTTCTTC.

This rearrangement joins TRBV19 to TRBJ1-2, with D perhaps TRBD1 (5 bases). The CDR3 loop spans 17 amino acids. Trimming cost V 3 bases and J 5 bases, with 22 bases left between them. Germline CDR1 and CDR2: LNHDA and SQIVND (reference sequence). DNA for the CDR3: TGTGCCAGTAGTATTACAGGAGGCATGGTGGTCCCTTATGGCTACACCTTC. It is translated as CASSITGGMVVPYGYTF. The full variable domain, completed using reference TRBV19 and TRBJ1-2, is DGGITQSPKYLFRKEGQNVTLSCEQNLNHDAMYWYRQDPGQGLRLIYYSQIVNDFQKGDIAEGYSVSREKKESFPLTVTSAQKNPTAFYLCASSITGGMVVPYGYTFGSGTRLTVV.